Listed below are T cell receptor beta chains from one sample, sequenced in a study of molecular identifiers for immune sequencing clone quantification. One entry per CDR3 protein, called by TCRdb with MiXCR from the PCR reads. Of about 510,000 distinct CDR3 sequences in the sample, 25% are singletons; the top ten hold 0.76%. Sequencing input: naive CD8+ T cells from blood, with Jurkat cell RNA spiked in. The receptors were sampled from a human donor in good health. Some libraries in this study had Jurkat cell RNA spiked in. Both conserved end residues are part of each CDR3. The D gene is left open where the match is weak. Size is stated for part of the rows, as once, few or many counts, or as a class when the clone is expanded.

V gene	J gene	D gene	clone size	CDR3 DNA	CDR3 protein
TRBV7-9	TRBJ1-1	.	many	TGTGCCAGCAGTCTACATCCCACTGAAGCTTTCTTT	CASSLHPTEAFF
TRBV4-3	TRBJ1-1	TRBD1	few	TGCACCAGCAGCCAAGACAGGGGGGGAACTGAAGCTTTCTTT	CTSSQDRGGTEAFF
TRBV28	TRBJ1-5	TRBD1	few	TGTGCCAGCAGTTTAATGACAGGGACAGCGCAGCCCCAGCATTTT	CASSLMTGTAQPQHF
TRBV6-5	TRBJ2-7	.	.	TGTGCCAGCAGTTTACAGAGTTGGTACGAGCAGTACTTC	CASSLQSWYEQYF
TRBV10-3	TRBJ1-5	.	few	TGTGCCATCAGTGAGATGGCAGGCTATAGCAATCAGCCCCAGCATTTT	CAISEMAGYSNQPQHF
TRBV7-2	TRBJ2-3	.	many	TGTGCCAGCAGCTCCGCTGGAGATACGCAGTATTTT	CASSSAGDTQYF
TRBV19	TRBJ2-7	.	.	TGTGCCAGTAGTATGGGCAGTGGATACTCCTACGAGCAGTACTTC	CASSMGSGYSYEQYF
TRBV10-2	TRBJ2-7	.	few	TGCGCCAGCAGTGAGTTTGACCGTGGAGGGGAGCAGTACTTC	CASSEFDRGGEQYF
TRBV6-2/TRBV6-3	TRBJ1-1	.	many	TGTGCCAGCAGTTATACAGGGATGAACACTGAAGCTTTCTTT	CASSYTGMNTEAFF
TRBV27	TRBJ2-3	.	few	TGTGCCAGCAGTTTCGGCACAGATACGCAGTGTTTT	CASSFGTDTQCF
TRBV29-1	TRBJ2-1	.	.	TGCAGCGTTGAAGGCGGCGCGGGACAGATATACAATGAGCAGTTCTTC	CSVEGGAGQIYNEQFF
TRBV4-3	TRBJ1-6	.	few	TGCGCCAGCAGCCAAGACTCCACAGGGCAATCACCCCTCCACTTT	CASSQDSTGQSPLHF
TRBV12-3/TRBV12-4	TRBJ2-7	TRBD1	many	TGTGCCAGCAGTTCCTCGACAGGGGTGAAGTACTTC	CASSSSTGVKYF
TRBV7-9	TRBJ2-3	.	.	TGTGCCAGCAGCTCCCGTATCGGGGTTAGCACAGATACGCAGTATTTT	CASSSRIGVSTDTQYF
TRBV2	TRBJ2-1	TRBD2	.	TGTGCCCGCAGTGAAGGTAGCGGGTCGCTCTCGAATGAGCAGTTCTTC	CARSEGSGSLSNEQFF
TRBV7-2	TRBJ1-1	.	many	TGTGCCAGCAGCCCGGACCGAATGGGACTTGAAGCTTTCTTT	CASSPDRMGLEAFF
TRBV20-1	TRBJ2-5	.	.	TGCAGTGCTCCCTCGGGGACAAGCCCTAGAGGGGACCAGTACTTC	CSAPSGTSPRGDQYF
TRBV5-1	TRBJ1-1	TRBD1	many	TGCGCCAGCAGCTTGTGGACAGGGGGTCGACCTGAAGCTTTCTTT	CASSLWTGGRPEAFF
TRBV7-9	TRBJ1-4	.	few	TGTGCCAGCAGCAAATCCGGGAGCAATGAAAAACTGTTTTTT	CASSKSGSNEKLFF
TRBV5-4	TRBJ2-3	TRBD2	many	TGTGCCAGCAGCTCCCCGGCAGCGGGGGTAGCAGATACGCAGTATTTT	CASSSPAAGVADTQYF
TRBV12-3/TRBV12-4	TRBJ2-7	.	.	TGTGCCAGCAGTTCCCGGGGCAGGCCGCCCTACGAGCAGTACTTC	CASSSRGRPPYEQYF
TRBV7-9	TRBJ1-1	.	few	TGTGCCAGCACGGGGGGCATAGACACTGAAGCTTTCTTT	CASTGGIDTEAFF
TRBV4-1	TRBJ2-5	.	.	TGCGCCAGCAGCCAACTCCCCTTGGGCGGGGACAGCCAAGAGACCCAGTACTTC	CASSQLPLGGDSQETQYF
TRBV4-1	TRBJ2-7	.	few	TGCGCCAGCAGCCAAGACCTCGCTAGCGCAACCTACGAGCAGTACTTC	CASSQDLASATYEQYF
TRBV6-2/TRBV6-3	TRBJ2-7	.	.	TGTGCCAGCAGTTACCCGGACATCCCCTACGAGCAGTACTTC	CASSYPDIPYEQYF
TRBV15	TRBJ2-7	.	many	TGTGCCACCAGCAGAGAGGCGTATAGCTCCTACGAGCAGTACTTC	CATSREAYSSYEQYF
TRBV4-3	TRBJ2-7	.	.	TGCGCCAGCAGCCAGAGAATAAGAATAGAGCAGTACTTC	CASSQRIRIEQYF
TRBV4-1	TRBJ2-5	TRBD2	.	TGCGCCAGCAGCCAAGAGGCTAGCGGGGGGGAAGAGACCCAGTACTTC	CASSQEASGGEETQYF
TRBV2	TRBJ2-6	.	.	TGTGCCAGCAGGTTTGTTTACGGGGGCCAGAGCTCTGGGGCCAACGTCCTGACTTTC	CASRFVYGGQSSGANVLTF
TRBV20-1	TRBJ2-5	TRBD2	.	TGCAGTGCGAGACCCTCTCGGCGGGGGGGCCTATGGGAGACCCAGTACTTC	CSARPSRRGGLWETQYF
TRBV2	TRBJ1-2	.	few	TGTGCTACGAATGTTGGGCCCAGAACTACTAACTATGGCTACACCTTC	CATNVGPRTTNYGYTF
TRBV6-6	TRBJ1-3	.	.	TGTGCCAGCAGTATAGGACGTGCAGACACCATATATTTT	CASSIGRADTIYF
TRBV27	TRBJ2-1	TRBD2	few	TGTGCCAGCAGTTTTGGGGCTAGCGGTTACAATGAGCAGTTCTTC	CASSFGASGYNEQFF
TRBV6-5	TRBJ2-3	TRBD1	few	TGTGCCAGCAGTTTTGGACAGGGGGTACGAGATACGCAGTATTTT	CASSFGQGVRDTQYF
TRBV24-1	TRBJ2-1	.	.	TGTGCCACCAGCGCGGACGACTACAATGAGCAGTTCTTC	CATSADDYNEQFF
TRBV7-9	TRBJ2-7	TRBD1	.	TGTGCCAGCAGCATGGACCCCGGACAGGGACTTTACGAGCAGTACTTC	CASSMDPGQGLYEQYF
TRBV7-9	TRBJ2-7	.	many	TGTGCCAGCAGCCATGGGTCGGACGGCTGGAGCTCCTACGAGCAGTACTTC	CASSHGSDGWSSYEQYF